The 28 T cell receptor beta chains below come from one sample, sequenced in a study of naive and memory T cell subsets. Documented treatment: skin biopsy from PPD injection site in Mantoux-positive individual. An oligonucleotide containing a UMI was ligated to the 3' end of TCR cDNA. Amplification of ligated cDNA took four PCR rounds with SP2 and nested alpha and beta constant primers. TCRdb itself ran the UMI-ligation and nested PCR reads through MiXCR, one entry per CDR3 protein. The table includes tens of thousands of distinct CDR3 sequences, 6.5% to 8% detected once. The source was skin, collected from a tuberculin skin test site. The receptors derive from an adult in good health.

This chain uses TRBV9 with TRBJ2-7; 7 nucleotides agree with TRBD2. This CDR3 spans 14 amino acids. Per germline, CDR1 SGDLS and CDR2 YYNGEE. V trimming: 2 bases; J trimming: 3 bases; junction bases outside the gene matches: 5. CDR3 sequence (DNA): TGTGCCAGCAGCGTCGGGACTACTCGCTACGAGCAGTACTTC. Translated, it gives CASSVGTTRYEQYF.

This clonotype was counted many times. V is TRBV12-5 and J is TRBJ2-1; 9 nucleotides match TRBD2. This CDR3 comprises 16 residues. Germline V gene data show CDR1 as LGHNT and CDR2 as FRNRAP. V lost 4 bases to trimming and J lost 2 bases; unmatched junction nucleotides: 6. The CDR3 nucleotides are TGTGCTAGTGGTTCCGGACTAGCGATGCCCTACAATGAGCAGTTCTTC. It codes for CASGSGLAMPYNEQFF. Full variable domain (outside the CDR3, taken from reference TRBV12-5 and TRBJ2-1): DARVTQTPRHKVTEMGQEVTMRCQPILGHNTVFWYRQTMMQGLELLAYFRNRAPLDDSGMPKDRFSAEMPDATLATLKIQPSEPRDSAVYFCASGSGLAMPYNEQFFGPGTRLTVL.

This clonotype has a count of ten or more. This chain's CDR3 is CASSESWEGGMGETQYF. CDR3 nucleotides: TGCGCCAGCAGTGAGTCCTGGGAAGGGGGCATGGGAGAGACCCAGTACTTC. The rearrangement joins TRBV10-1 to TRBJ2-5; 7 positions agree with TRBD1. This CDR3 is 17 amino acids long. Trimming took 0 bases from V and 4 from J; bases not matched to a gene: 11. CDR1 is WNHNN, CDR2 SYGVQD, per germline (reference sequence).

This clonotype was seen only once. Sequence at one end of the junction differs from germline and may be a read error. The J gene is TRBJ2-5, the V gene TRBV18; D remains unclear. The CDR3 length is 13 residues. Germline CDR1 is KGHSH and CDR2 is LQKENI. The CDR3 spells CASSPTRQENQYF. In nucleotides, the CDR3 is TGTGCCAGCTCACCTACAAGGCAAGAGAACCAGTACTTC.

The chain has TRBV12-5 and TRBJ1-5; D is unclear. Germline loops: CDR1 LGHNT, CDR2 FRNRAP. The CDR3 loop spans 17 amino acids. Trimming stripped 1 base from V and 2 bases from J, with 15 bases between. This chain's CDR3 is CASGLAPSRAGNQPQHF. CDR3 DNA sequence: TGTGCTAGTGGTTTGGCCCCTTCTCGGGCCGGCAATCAGCCCCAGCATTTT.

This clonotype was seen many times. The rearrangement uses TRBV18 and TRBJ2-2; 9 nucleotides agree with TRBD2. The CDR3 runs 18 residues. In germline, CDR1 is KGHSH, CDR2 LQKENI. V gave up 3 bases and J gave up 0 bases; unmatched junction bases: 8. The DNA for the CDR3 is TGTGCCAGCTCACCTCAAGAAGCGGGGGGCGCGAACACCGGGGAGCTGTTTTTT. Translated: CASSPQEAGGANTGELFF.

This clonotype was seen ten or more times. CDR3 amino acids: CSAREGEKLFF. The DNA of the CDR3 is TGCAGTGCTAGAGAAGGAGAAAAACTGTTTTTT. This chain uses TRBV20-1 with TRBJ1-4, with D hard to call. V was cut by 0 bases and J by 8 bases, with 4 bases left in between. The CDR3 spans 11 residues. The V gene's germline CDR1 is DFQATT and CDR2 SNEGSKA (reference sequence).

V usage is TRBV18 and J usage is TRBJ2-7, with D perhaps TRBD1 (6 bases). Germline V gene sequence: CDR1 KGHSH, CDR2 LQKENI. The CDR3 contains 14 residues. Trimming shortened V by 1 base and J by 3 bases, and 10 bases separated the two germline ends. The CDR3 nucleotides are TGTGCCAGCTCACCACTTCCAGGGGACTACGAGCAGTACTTC. Translation gives CASSPLPGDYEQYF.

This clonotype has ten or more counts. The chain is built from TRBV11-2 and TRBJ1-2; 10 nucleotides match TRBD1. Trimming took 4 bases from V and 8 from J; bases not matched to a gene: 19. The CDR3 totals 18 residues. Germline-derived CDR1 and CDR2 are SGHAT and FQNNGV. This chain's CDR3 is CASSSFGWGVGQGPGYTF. In nucleotides, the CDR3 is TGTGCCAGCAGCTCATTCGGTTGGGGGGTGGGACAGGGGCCCGGCTACACCTTC.

By its share, this clonotype is medium-sized. V gene TRBV20-1 combines with J gene TRBJ2-1, with 9 bases matching TRBD2. V lost 5 bases, J lost 4 bases, and 6 bases stayed unmatched. The CDR3 runs to 14 residues. Germline V gene sequence: CDR1 DFQATT, CDR2 SNEGSKA (reference sequence). The CDR3 sequence is CSAGPSGVYNEQFF. CDR3 DNA sequence: TGCAGTGCTGGACCTAGCGGGGTGTACAATGAGCAGTTCTTC.

Turning to this clonotype: A read error may be the cause here, since a much bigger clone is one base away. The rearrangement links TRBV20-1 to TRBJ1-4, with 8 bases aligning to TRBD1. The CDR3 consists of 12 residues. Germline V gene sequence: CDR1 DFQATT, CDR2 SNEGSKA (reference sequence). This CDR3 is CGARTGSEKLFF. The CDR3 region has the DNA TGCGGTGCTAGGACAGGGAGCGAAAAACTGTTTTTT.

By sample share, this clonotype is medium-sized (0.01 to 0.1%). The chain employs TRBV7-9 and TRBJ2-3; a weak D match, TRBD2 (7 bases). The CDR3 is 13 residues long. Trimming shortened V by 3 bases and J by 4 bases, and 8 bases separated the two germline ends. Germline lookup yields CDR1 SEHNR and CDR2 FQNEAQ (reference sequence). The CDR3 coding sequence is TGTGCCAGCAGCTTCGGGGGGCCAGATACGCAGTATTTT. Protein product: CASSFGGPDTQYF.

The V call is TRBV7-9, the J call TRBJ2-2, with 9 nucleotides matching TRBD2. Per the germline V gene, CDR1 is SEHNR and CDR2 is FQNEAQ (reference sequence). V lost 7 bases to trimming and J lost 7 bases; unmatched junction nucleotides: 13. CDR3 length: 16 residues. The CDR3 sequence is CASKLGLAPDFGELFF. CDR3 nucleotides: TGTGCCAGCAAACTGGGACTAGCTCCGGATTTCGGGGAGCTGTTTTTT.

This clonotype came up many times. The rearrangement joins TRBV6-1 to TRBJ1-1; TRBD1 aligns across 7 bases. CDR1 and CDR2 (germline): MNHNS, SASEGT. The CDR3 runs 15 residues. J was trimmed by 5 bases and V by 4 bases; bases with no gene match: 10. In DNA, the CDR3 is TGTGCCAGCAGTGTTGTACAGGGGATGGGAACTGAAGCTTTCTTT. This encodes CASSVVQGMGTEAFF.

This clonotype was picked up many times. A junction end diverges from the germline sequence, so it may reflect a read error. The chain couples TRBV29-1 to TRBJ1-2; D may be TRBD1 (5 bases). Germline assignment: CDR1 SQVTM and CDR2 ANQGSEA. This CDR3 contains 18 residues. In DNA, the CDR3 is TGCAGCGTTGAATCCCGGCCAGCCGGGGACGCCATCGGCTATGGCGACACCTTC. Translating gives CSVESRPAGDAIGYGDTF.

About this clonotype: Mismatch with germline at one junction end may stem from a read error. V and J are TRBV5-6 and TRBJ1-2, with D tentatively TRBD1 (6 bases). Germline loops: CDR1 SGHDT, CDR2 YYEEEE. The CDR3 spans 15 residues. Written as DNA, the CDR3 is TGTGCCAGCAGCTTATGGGACACTACTAACTATGGCGACACCTTC. It codes for CASSLWDTTNYGDTF.

The J gene is TRBJ2-5, the V gene TRBV6-6, with D perhaps TRBD1 (6 bases). Trimming removed 9 bases from V and 2 bases from J, with 25 bases in between. This CDR3 is 17 amino acids long. The V gene's germline CDR1 is MNHNY and CDR2 SVGAGI (reference sequence). CDR3 coding DNA: TGTGCCAGTTTATTCGGGACGGACGGGGACATACAAGAGACCCAGTACTTC. Amino acid sequence: CASLFGTDGDIQETQYF.

This clonotype has a handful of counts. The CDR3 bases are TGTGCCAGCAGTTTATCCGACAACTACGAGCAGTACTTC. It codes for CASSLSDNYEQYF. The chain is built from TRBV12-3 or TRBV12-4 and TRBJ2-7; D is uncertain. The CDR3 has 13 residues. Deletions cut 2 bases from V and 3 bases from J, with 8 bases between.

This clonotype has a count of ten or more. The V gene is TRBV2, the J gene TRBJ2-4, with a tentative D call TRBD2 (6 bases). The CDR3 loop spans 15 amino acids. V was pared by 4 bases and J by 6 bases, with 16 bases between. Germline CDR1 reads SNHLY; CDR2 reads FYNNEI. The CDR3 loop reads CASSGGDRGSNIQYF. CDR3 DNA: TGTGCCAGCAGTGGCGGGGACCGAGGGTCAAACATTCAGTACTTC. Using reference TRBV2 and TRBJ2-4 for the parts outside the CDR3, the full variable domain is EPEVTQTPSHQVTQMGQEVILRCVPISNHLYFYWYRQILGQKVEFLVSFYNNEISEKSEIFDDQFSVERPDGSNFTLKIRSTKLEDSAMYFCASSGGDRGSNIQYFGAGTRLSVL.

The sample holds many counts of this clonotype. The J gene is TRBJ1-1, the V gene TRBV7-9, with 7 bases fitting TRBD1. Germline V lookup: CDR1 SEHNR, CDR2 FQNEAQ (reference sequence). V gave up 6 bases and J gave up 1 base; unmatched junction bases: 5. The CDR3 runs to 14 residues. The CDR3, as DNA: TGTGCCAGCAGAGACAGGGCGGCGAACACTGAAGCTTTCTTT. The encoded protein is CASRDRAANTEAFF.

This clonotype was counted many times. Mismatch with germline at one junction end may stem from a read error. This sequence joins TRBV29-1 and TRBJ1-2; no definite D call. CDR3 length: 16 amino acids. Per the germline V gene, CDR1 is SQVTM and CDR2 is ANQGSEA. This CDR3 is CSVEDGFAGINYGDTF. The CDR3 region has the DNA TGCAGCGTTGAGGATGGGTTCGCAGGAATTAACTATGGCGACACCTTC.

Ten or more counts support this clonotype. The chain couples TRBV19 to TRBJ2-6; D gene uncertain. This CDR3 contains 17 residues. V gave up 5 bases and J gave up 3 bases, with 17 bases separating them. Per the germline V gene, CDR1 is LNHDA and CDR2 is SQIVND (reference sequence). CDR3 DNA sequence: TGTGCCAGTAGTTTACAATATCCTCCTGATGGGGCCAACGTCCTGACTTTC. Translation: CASSLQYPPDGANVLTF.

As for this clonotype: A much larger clonotype is one base distant, so this may be a read error. The V and J genes are TRBV3-1 and TRBJ2-3; perhaps TRBD2 as D (6 bases). The CDR3 is 15 residues long. V was trimmed by 1 base and J by 6 bases, leaving 14 bases between them. The germline V gene encodes CDR1 LGHDT and CDR2 YNNKEL (reference sequence). As DNA, the CDR3 is TGTGCCAGCAGCCAAGGTCGGGGGACGGGCGATACGCAGTATTTT. Protein sequence: CASSQGRGTGDTQYF.

The chain employs TRBV5-6 and TRBJ2-5; D is perhaps TRBD2 (6 bases). The CDR3 extends over 13 amino acids. V dropped 0 bases and J dropped 4 bases, with 7 bases sitting between them. In germline, CDR1 is SGHDT, CDR2 YYEEEE. The CDR3 here is CASSLGRVETQYF. DNA of the CDR3: TGTGCCAGCAGCTTGGGGAGGGTAGAGACCCAGTACTTC.

This clonotype showed up many times. The chain employs TRBV29-1 and TRBJ2-2, with D unresolved. CDR3 length: 13 amino acids. The V and J ends lost 3 bases and 3 bases respectively, with 8 bases between them. In germline, CDR1 is SQVTM, CDR2 ANQGSEA. The CDR3 coding sequence is TGCAGCGTTGAGGGCGGTTACACCGGGGAGCTGTTTTTT. It encodes CSVEGGYTGELFF.

In its sample, this clonotype was seen many times. The rearrangement uses TRBV5-1 and TRBJ2-7; D unresolved. Germline CDR1 and CDR2: SGHRS and YFSETQ. The CDR3 loop spans 14 amino acids. Deletions cut 4 bases from V and 2 bases from J, with 13 bases between. The CDR3 nucleotides are TGCGCCAGCAGCCCTTACGTTACGACCTACGAGCAGTACTTC. The encoded protein is CASSPYVTTYEQYF.

The chain employs TRBV5-5 and TRBJ1-5; D is unresolved. The CDR3 is 13 amino acids. CDR1 is SGHKS, CDR2 YYEKEE, per germline (reference sequence). The V gene lost 2 bases and the J gene lost 4 bases, with 7 bases spanning the gap. The CDR3 DNA sequence: TGTGCCAGCAGCTTATTCGGGAATCAGCCCCAGCATTTT. It yields the protein CASSLFGNQPQHF.

This clonotype was detected a few times. This sequence joins TRBV12-3 or TRBV12-4 and TRBJ2-3; 7 nucleotides line up with TRBD1. The CDR3 runs to 17 residues. V lost 2 bases to trimming and J lost 0 bases; unmatched junction nucleotides: 8. CDR3 residues: CASSLSVDRTSTDTQYF. The CDR3 DNA is TGTGCCAGCAGTTTAAGTGTGGACAGGACTAGCACAGATACGCAGTATTTT.